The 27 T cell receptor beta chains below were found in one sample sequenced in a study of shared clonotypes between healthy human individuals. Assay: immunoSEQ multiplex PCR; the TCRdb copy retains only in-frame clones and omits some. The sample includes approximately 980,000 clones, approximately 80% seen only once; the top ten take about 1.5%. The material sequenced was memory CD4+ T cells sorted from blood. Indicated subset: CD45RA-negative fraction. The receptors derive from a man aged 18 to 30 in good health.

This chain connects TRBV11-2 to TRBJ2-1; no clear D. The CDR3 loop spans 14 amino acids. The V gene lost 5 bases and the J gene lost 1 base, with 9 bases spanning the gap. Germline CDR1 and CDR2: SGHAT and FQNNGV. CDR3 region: CASSPIWSYNEQFF. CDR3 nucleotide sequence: TGTGCCAGCAGCCCAATCTGGTCCTACAATGAGCAGTTCTTC.

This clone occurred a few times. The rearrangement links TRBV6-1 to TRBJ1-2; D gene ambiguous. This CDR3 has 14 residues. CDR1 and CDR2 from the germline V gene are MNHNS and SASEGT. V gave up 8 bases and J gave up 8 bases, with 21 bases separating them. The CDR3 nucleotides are TGTGCCAGCGTGACCGGGAACCCCTCGGGGGGCTACACCTTC. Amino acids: CASVTGNPSGGYTF.

CDR3 DNA sequence: TGTGCCAGTTCGGGGGTCATCGGGGAGCTGTTTTTT. Its translation: CASSGVIGELFF. This chain connects TRBV19 to TRBJ2-2, with a tentative D call TRBD2 (6 bases). Per germline, CDR1 LNHDA and CDR2 SQIVND (reference sequence). Trimming took 8 bases from V and 7 from J, leaving 11 bases between them. The CDR3 contains 12 residues.

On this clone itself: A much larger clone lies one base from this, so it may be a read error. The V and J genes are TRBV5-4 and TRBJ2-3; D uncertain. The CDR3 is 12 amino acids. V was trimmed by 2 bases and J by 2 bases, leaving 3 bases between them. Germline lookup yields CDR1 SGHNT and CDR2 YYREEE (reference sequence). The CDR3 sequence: CASSFDTDTQYF. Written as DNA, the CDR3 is TGTGCCAGCAGCTTTGACACAGATACGCAGTATTTT.

CDR3 amino acids: CASSLVGVYEQYF. The CDR3 DNA reads TGTGCCAGCAGCTTAGTTGGAGTGTACGAGCAGTACTTC. The chain couples TRBV7-2 to TRBJ2-7, with unresolved D. Germline V gene data show CDR1 as SGHTA and CDR2 as FQGNSA. V lost 1 base and J 4 bases, leaving 8 bases between the germline ends. There are 13 residues in the CDR3.

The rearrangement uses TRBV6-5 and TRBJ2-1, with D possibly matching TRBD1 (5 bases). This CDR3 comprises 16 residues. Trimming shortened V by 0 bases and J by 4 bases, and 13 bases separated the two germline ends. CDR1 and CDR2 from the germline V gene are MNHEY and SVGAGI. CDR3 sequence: CASSYSRAGVYNEQFF. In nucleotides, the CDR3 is TGTGCCAGCAGTTACTCCAGGGCTGGGGTTTACAATGAGCAGTTCTTC.

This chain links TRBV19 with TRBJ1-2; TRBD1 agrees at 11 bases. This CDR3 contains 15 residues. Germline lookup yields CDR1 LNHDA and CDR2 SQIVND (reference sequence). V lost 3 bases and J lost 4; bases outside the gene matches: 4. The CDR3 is CASSITGTGGYGYTF. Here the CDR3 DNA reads TGTGCCAGTAGTATTACAGGGACAGGGGGCTATGGCTACACCTTC.

The CDR3 here is CASINPDGFNYGYTF. The CDR3, as DNA: TGTGCCAGCATAAATCCGGACGGATTTAACTATGGCTACACCTTC. The V and J genes are TRBV6-1 and TRBJ1-2; D is uncertain. V shed 7 bases and J shed 1 base, with 16 bases lying between them. The germline gives CDR1 MNHNS, CDR2 SASEGT. The CDR3 loop spans 15 amino acids.

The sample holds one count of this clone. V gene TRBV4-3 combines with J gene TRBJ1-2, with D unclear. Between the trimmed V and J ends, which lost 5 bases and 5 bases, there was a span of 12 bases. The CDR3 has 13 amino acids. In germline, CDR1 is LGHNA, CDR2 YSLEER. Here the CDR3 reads CASSENYGYGYTF. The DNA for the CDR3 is TGCGCCAGCAGCGAGAATTACGGGTATGGCTACACCTTC.

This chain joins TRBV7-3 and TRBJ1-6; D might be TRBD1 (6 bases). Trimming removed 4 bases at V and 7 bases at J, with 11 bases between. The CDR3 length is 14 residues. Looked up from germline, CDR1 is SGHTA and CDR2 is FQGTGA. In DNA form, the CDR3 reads TGTGCCAGCAGCTCGACAGGATTAAATTCACCCCTCCACTTT. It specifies CASSSTGLNSPLHF.

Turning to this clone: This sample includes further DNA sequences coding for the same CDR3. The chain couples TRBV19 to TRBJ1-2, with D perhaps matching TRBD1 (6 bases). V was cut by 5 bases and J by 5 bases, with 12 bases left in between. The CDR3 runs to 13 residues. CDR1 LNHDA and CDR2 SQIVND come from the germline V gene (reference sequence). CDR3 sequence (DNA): TGTGCCAGTAGTCCGGACAGAAGTTATGGCTACACCTTC. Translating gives CASSPDRSYGYTF.

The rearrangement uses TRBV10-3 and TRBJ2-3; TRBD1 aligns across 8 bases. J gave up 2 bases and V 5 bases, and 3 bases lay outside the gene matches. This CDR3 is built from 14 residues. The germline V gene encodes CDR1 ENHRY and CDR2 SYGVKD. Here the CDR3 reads CAISWTGPTDTQYF. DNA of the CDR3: TGTGCCATCAGTTGGACAGGGCCCACAGATACGCAGTATTTT.

The CDR3 bases are TGCGCCAGCAGGGTAGATGCAGTCACAGATACGCAGTATTTT. Translated: CASRVDAVTDTQYF. This rearrangement joins TRBV5-1 to TRBJ2-3; no clear D gene. The V end lost 5 bases, the J end lost 2 bases, and 12 bases lay between the germline ends. The CDR3 consists of 14 residues. The germline V gene has CDR1 SGHRS and CDR2 YFSETQ.

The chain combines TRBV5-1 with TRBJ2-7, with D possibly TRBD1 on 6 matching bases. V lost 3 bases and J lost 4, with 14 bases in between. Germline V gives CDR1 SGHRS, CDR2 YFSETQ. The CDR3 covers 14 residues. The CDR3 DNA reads TGCGCCAGCAGCTGGGAAGGACAGACATACGAGCAGTACTTC. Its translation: CASSWEGQTYEQYF.

The CDR3 loop is CASSQTSSTYNEQFF. The DNA for the CDR3 is TGCGCCAGCAGCCAGACTAGCAGTACCTACAATGAGCAGTTCTTC. The chain carries TRBV5-1 and TRBJ2-1, with TRBD2 matching over 7 bases. CDR1 is SGHRS and CDR2 is YFSETQ in the germline V gene. V trimming: 4 bases; J trimming: 2 bases; junction bases outside the gene matches: 6. The CDR3 sequence is 15 residues long.

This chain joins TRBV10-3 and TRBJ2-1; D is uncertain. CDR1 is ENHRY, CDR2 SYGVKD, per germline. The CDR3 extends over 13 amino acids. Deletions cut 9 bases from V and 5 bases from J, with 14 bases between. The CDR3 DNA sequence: TGTGCCATGACGGATAAGGTACACAATGAGCAGTTCTTC. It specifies CAMTDKVHNEQFF.

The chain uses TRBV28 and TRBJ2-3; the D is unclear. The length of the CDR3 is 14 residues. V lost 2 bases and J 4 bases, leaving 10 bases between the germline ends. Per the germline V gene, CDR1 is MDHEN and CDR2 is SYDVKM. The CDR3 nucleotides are TGTGCCAGCAGTTTAGGTCGTGTCCCAGATACGCAGTATTTT. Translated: CASSLGRVPDTQYF. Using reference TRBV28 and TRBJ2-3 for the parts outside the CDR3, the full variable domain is DVKVTQSSRYLVKRTGEKVFLECVQDMDHENMFWYRQDPGLGLRLIYFSYDVKMKEKGDIPEGYSVSREKKERFSLILESASTNQTSMYLCASSLGRVPDTQYFGPGTRLTVL.

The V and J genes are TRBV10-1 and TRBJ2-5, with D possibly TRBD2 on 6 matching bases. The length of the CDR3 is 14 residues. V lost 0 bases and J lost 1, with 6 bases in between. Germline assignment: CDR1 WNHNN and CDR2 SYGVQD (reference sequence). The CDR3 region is CASSESGLQETQYF. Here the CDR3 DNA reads TGCGCCAGCAGTGAGTCGGGACTCCAAGAGACCCAGTACTTC.

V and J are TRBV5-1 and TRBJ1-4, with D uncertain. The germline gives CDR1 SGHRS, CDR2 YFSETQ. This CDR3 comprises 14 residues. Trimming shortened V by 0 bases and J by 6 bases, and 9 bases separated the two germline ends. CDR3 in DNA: TGCGCCAGCAGCTTGGACACCCAAGATGAAAAACTGTTTTTT. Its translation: CASSLDTQDEKLFF.

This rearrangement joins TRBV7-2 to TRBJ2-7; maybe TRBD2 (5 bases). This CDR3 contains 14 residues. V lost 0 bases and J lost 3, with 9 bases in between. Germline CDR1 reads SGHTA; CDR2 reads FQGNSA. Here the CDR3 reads CASSLALGGYEQYF. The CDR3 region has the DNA TGTGCCAGCAGCTTAGCACTAGGCGGCTACGAGCAGTACTTC. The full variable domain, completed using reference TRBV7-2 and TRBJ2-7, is GAGVSQSPSNKVTEKGKDVELRCDPISGHTALYWYRQSLGQGLEFLIYFQGNSAPDKSGLPSDRFSAERTGGSVSTLTIQRTQQEDSAVYLCASSLALGGYEQYFGPGTRLTVT.

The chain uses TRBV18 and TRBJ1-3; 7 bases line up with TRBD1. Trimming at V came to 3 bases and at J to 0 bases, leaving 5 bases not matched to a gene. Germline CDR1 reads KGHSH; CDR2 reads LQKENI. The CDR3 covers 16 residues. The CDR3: CASSPRTGDSGNTIYF. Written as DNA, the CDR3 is TGTGCCAGCTCACCGAGGACAGGTGACTCTGGAAACACCATATATTTT.

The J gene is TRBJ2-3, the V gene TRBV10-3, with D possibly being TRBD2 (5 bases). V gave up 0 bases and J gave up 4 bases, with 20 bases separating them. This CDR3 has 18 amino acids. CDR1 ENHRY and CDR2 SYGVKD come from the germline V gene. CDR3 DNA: TGTGCCATCAGTGAGTCGAGGGCGGCGAGTTCGATATCAGATACGCAGTATTTT. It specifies CAISESRAASSISDTQYF.

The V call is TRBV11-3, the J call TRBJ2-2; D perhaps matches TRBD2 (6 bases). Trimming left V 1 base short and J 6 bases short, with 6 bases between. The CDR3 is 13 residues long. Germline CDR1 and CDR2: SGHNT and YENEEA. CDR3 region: CASSLGGAGELFF. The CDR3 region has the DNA TGTGCCAGCAGCTTAGGGGGGGCCGGGGAGCTGTTTTTT.

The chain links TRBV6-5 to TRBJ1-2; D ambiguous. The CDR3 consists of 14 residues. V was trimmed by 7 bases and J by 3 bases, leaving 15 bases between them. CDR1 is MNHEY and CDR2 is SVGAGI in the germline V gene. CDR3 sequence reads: CASTTGVADYGYTF. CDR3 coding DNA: TGTGCCAGCACCACCGGGGTGGCCGACTATGGCTACACCTTC.

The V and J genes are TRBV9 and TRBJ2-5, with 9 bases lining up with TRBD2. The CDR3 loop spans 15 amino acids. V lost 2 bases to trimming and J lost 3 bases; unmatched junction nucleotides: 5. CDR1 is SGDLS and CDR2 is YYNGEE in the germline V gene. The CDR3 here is CASSVSGGREETQYF. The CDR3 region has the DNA TGTGCCAGCAGCGTTAGCGGGGGAAGGGAAGAGACCCAGTACTTC.

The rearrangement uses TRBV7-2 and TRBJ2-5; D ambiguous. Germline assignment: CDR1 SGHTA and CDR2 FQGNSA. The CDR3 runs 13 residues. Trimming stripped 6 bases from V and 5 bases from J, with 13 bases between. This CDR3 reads CASRPGDRETQYF. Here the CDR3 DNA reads TGTGCCAGCAGACCAGGTGATAGGGAGACCCAGTACTTC.

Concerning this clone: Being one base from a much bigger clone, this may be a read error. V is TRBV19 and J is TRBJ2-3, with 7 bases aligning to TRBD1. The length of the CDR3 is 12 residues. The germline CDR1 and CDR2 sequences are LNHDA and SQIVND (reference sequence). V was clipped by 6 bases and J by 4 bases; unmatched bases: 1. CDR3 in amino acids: CASSTGADTQYF. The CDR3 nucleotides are TGTGCCAGTAGCACAGGGGCAGATACGCAGTATTTT.